This TCR beta chain was recovered during a study of long-term antiretroviral therapy in people with HIV. The study's findings and limits: Repertoires in HIV (unlike those of controls) had narrower CDR3 length ranges.

Sequencing used immunoSEQ v3.0 at survey level. Here immunoSEQ multiplex PCR was the method, and the copy in TCRdb shows in-frame clones only, minus some. Of about 21,000 clones listed, approximately 82% are singletons. As for this clone: Its antigen is still unknown.

Germline assignment: CDR1 MNHNS and CDR2 SASEGT. Trimming took off 8 bases at V and 6 bases at J, with 5 bases between the two ends. The CDR3 spans 10 residues. The sample here was unsorted PBMCs, taken 0.2 years after starting antiretroviral therapy. The J gene is TRBJ2-1, the V gene TRBV6-1; no firm D call. The sequence was collected from a woman aged 30 to 39 with HIV. Here the CDR3 DNA reads TGTGCCAGCCAACTCAATGAGCAGTTCTTC. It encodes CASQLNEQFF.